The sequence of this T cell receptor beta chain was determined in a study of tumor and adjacent non-tumor tissue in lung cancer. The wider study: Histology: about a dozen adenocarcinoma, a couple of squamous cell carcinoma, 1 small cell lung cancer.

Three rounds of nested PCR, following a modified ARM-PCR protocol, produced the TCRbeta library. TCRdb ran MiXCR on the multiplex PCR reads and lists one entry per CDR3 protein. This sample yields 120,000 or so distinct CDR3 sequences, of which about 66% are seen a single time; more than 10% belongs to the top ten. Regarding the study as a whole: Normal lung showed higher cumulative top 100 clone frequency than tumor.

This clonotype has at least ten counts. Its antigen is not known. Germline lookup yields CDR1 DFQATT and CDR2 SNEGSKA (reference sequence). The CDR3 is made up of 14 amino acids. The V and J ends lost 7 bases and 4 bases respectively, with 17 bases between them. The template was RNA from unsorted bulk tissue. V usage is TRBV20-1 and J usage is TRBJ1-5; maybe TRBD1 (6 bases). This receptor was identified in a man between 25 and 39 years old with non-small cell lung cancer. Sequenced material: lung tumor tissue. The CDR3 reads CSVTGGGRNQPQHF. CDR3 bases: TGCAGTGTGACGGGGGGGGGCAGGAATCAGCCCCAGCATTTT.